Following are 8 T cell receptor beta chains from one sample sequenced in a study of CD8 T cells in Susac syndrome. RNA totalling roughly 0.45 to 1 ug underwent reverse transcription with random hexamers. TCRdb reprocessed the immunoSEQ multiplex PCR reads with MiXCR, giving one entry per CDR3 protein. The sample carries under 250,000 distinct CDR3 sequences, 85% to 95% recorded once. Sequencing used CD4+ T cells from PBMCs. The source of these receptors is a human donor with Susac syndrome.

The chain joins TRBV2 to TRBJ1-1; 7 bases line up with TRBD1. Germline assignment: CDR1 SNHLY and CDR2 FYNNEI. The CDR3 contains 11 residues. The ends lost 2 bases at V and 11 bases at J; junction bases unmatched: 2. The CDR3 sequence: CASSETGVAFF. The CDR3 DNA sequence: TGTGCCAGCAGTGAAACAGGGGTTGCTTTCTTT.

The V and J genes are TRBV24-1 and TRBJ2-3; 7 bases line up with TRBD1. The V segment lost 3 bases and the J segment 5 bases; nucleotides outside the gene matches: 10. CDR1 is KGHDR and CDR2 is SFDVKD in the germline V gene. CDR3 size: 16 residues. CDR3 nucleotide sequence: TGTGCCACCAGTGATGGGTCGACAGGGAACGTAGATACGCAGTATTTT. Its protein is CATSDGSTGNVDTQYF.

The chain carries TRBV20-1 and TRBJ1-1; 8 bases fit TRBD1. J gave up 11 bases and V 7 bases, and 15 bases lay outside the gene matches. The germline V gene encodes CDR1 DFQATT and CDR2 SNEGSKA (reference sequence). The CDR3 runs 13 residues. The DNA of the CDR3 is TGCAGTGGATCGGACAGGGTGGATTTAGGGGCTTTCTTT. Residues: CSGSDRVDLGAFF.

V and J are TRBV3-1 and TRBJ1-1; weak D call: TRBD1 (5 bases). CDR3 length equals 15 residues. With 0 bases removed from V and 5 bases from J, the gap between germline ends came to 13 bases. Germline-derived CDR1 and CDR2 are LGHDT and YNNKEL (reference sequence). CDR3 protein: CASSQEGQGKTEAFF. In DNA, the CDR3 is TGTGCCAGCAGCCAAGAAGGGCAGGGAAAGACTGAAGCTTTCTTT.

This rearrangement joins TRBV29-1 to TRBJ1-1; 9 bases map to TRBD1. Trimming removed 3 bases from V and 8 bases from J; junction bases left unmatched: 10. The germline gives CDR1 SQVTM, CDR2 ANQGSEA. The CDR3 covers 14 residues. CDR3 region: CSVEQDRGVEEAFF. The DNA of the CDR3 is TGCAGCGTTGAGCAGGACAGGGGCGTGGAGGAAGCTTTCTTT.

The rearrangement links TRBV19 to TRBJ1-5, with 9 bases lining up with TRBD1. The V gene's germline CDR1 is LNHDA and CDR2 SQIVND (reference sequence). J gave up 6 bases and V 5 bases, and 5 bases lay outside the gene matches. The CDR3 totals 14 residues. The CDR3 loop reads CASSATGGPQPQHF. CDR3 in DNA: TGTGCCAGTAGTGCGACAGGGGGGCCTCAGCCCCAGCATTTT.

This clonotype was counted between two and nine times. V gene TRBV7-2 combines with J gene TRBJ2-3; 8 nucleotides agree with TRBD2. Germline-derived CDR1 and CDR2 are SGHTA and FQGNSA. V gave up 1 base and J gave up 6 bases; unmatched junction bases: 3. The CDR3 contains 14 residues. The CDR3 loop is CASSLGGGRDTQYF. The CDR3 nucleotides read TGTGCCAGCAGCTTAGGCGGGGGGAGGGATACGCAGTATTTT. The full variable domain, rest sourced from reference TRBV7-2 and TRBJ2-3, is GAGVSQSPSNKVTEKGKDVELRCDPISGHTALYWYRQSLGQGLEFLIYFQGNSAPDKSGLPSDRFSAERTGGSVSTLTIQRTQQEDSAVYLCASSLGGGRDTQYFGPGTRLTVL.

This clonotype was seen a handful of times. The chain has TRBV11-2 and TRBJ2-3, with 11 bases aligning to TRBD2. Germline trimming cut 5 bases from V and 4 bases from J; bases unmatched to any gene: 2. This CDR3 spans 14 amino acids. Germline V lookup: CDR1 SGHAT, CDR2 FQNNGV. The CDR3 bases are TGTGCCAGCAGCCTAGCGGGGGGCCCAGATACGCAGTATTTT. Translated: CASSLAGGPDTQYF.